This TCR beta chain was profiled in a study of T cells in localized non-small cell lung cancer (dated by TCRdb to 2018 to 2020). Background on the whole study: The study analyzed T cell repertoires of 200 to 250 early-stage NSCLC patients, comparing tumors and uninvolved tumor-adjacent lungs. The cohort consisted of roughly 240 treatment-naive NSCLC patients whose localized lung tumors had been resected. A mean age of approximately 66 years was recorded for the NSCLC patients, of whom more than 120 were male and over 100 were female.

The immunoSEQ Assay was used to sequence TCR beta CDR3 regions from DNA. The study's own analysis went as follows. To compute T cell density, TCR beta template counts were normalized to usable DNA, which was estimated by amplifying housekeeping genes. Richness was estimated with the preseqR package, extrapolating to 400,000 templates for PBMC samples and 120,000 templates for tissue samples. Clonality was calculated as one minus Pielou's evenness. To identify tissue-enriched TCRs, differential abundance testing was run on productive amino-acid clonotypes with a minimum total count of 5 and an alpha of 0.1. Repertoire overlap between compartments was quantified with the Jaccard Index and Morisita Overlap Index. GLIPH grouped TCR beta CDR3s together with public tetramer-defined viral CDR3s, and a viral motif had to include at least three viral sequences and show V-gene enrichment. TCRdb provides this immuneACCESS table in a form limited to in-frame rearrangements. Some clones are lacking; in checked studies, under half of them reflect an unresolved V gene, and why the rest are absent is not known. The V and J calls and the clone size are those of that table, but D and trimming were determined from the DNA. The sample data list around 50,000 clones, and roughly 85% of these were observed just once. The ten largest clones represent roughly 5.1% of the sample.

Study-wide findings and limitations: Uninvolved tumor-adjacent lung showed the highest T cell clonality, higher than tumor, which suggests more focused antigenic responses in the adjacent lung. Longer overall survival was associated with higher T cell density in blood, whereas shorter survival was associated with higher clonality in adjacent lung. Of the top 100 tumor clones, a median of 57 were detected in paired uninvolved adjacent lung; over 25 were also among that lung's top 100. Because of the exploratory design, TCR variables were selected using unadjusted p-values without false-discovery rate correction. Because multi-region tumor sequencing was not done, intratumor heterogeneity could not be ruled out.

From cysteine to phenylalanine, the CDR3 is 12 amino acids long. Only CDR3 DNA is held: 36 bases, read in frame from base 1. The CDR1 and CDR2 encoded by the germline V gene are SQVTM and ANQGSEA. Cut back by 7 bases and 1 base, the V and J ends lie 10 bases apart. At diagnosis, tumor, uninvolved tumor-adjacent lung and peripheral blood were collected and then preserved as a mix of FFPE and fresh-frozen material. For TCR repertoire profiling, blood samples were analyzed in the form of peripheral blood mononuclear cells. Points on this clone: It lacks a known antigen. The sample holds no much larger clone one base away, and base qualities are not on file.

The chain uses TRBV29-1 and TRBJ1-1, and TRBD1 may be the D gene, going by 6 matching bases. The material was peripheral blood, obtained before any cancer treatment. This receptor was taken from a woman aged 35-75 years with stage I lung adenocarcinoma. The CDR3 in this case is CSAGGQNTEAFF. Read as DNA, the sequence is TGCAGCGCCGGGGGACAGAACACTGAAGCTTTCTTT.